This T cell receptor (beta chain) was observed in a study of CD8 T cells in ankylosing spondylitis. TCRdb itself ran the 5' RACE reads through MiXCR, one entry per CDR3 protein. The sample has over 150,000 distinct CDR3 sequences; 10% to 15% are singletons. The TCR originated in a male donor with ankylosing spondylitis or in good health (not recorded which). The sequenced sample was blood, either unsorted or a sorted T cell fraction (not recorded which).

CDR3 coding DNA: TGCGCCAGCAGCCAACCGGGACTAGCGGTCAATGAGCAGTTCTTC. Translating it yields CASSQPGLAVNEQFF. V is TRBV4-1 and J is TRBJ2-1; TRBD2 matches 11 bases. V was pared by 2 bases and J by 6 bases, with 3 bases of the junction left unmatched. The CDR3 sequence is 15 residues long. The germline V gene has CDR1 MGHRA and CDR2 YSYEKL.